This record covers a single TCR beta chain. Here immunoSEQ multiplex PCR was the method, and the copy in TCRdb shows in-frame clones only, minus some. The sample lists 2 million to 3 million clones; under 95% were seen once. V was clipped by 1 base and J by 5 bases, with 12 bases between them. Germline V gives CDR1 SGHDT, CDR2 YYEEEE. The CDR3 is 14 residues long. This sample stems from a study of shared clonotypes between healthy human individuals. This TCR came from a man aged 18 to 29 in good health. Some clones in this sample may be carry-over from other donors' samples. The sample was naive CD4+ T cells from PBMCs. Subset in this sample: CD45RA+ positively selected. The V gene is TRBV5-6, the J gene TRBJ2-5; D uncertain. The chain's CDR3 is CASSLRAVGETQYF. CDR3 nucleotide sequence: TGTGCCAGCAGCTTGAGGGCCGTGGGGGAGACCCAGTACTTC.